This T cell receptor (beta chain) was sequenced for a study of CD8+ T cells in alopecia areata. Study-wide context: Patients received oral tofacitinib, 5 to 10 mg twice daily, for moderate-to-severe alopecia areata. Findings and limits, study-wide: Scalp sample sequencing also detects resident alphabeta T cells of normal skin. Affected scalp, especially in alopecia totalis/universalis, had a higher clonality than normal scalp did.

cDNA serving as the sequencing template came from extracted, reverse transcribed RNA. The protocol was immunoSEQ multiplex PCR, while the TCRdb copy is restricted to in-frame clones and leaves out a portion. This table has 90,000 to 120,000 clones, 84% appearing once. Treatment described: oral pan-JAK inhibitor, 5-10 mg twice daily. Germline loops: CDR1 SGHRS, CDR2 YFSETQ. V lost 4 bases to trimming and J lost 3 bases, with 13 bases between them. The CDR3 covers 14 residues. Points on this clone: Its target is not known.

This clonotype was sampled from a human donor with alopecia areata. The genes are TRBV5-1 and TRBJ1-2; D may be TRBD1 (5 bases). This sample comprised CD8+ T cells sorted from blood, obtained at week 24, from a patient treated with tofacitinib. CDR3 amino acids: CASSPGAGDYGYTF. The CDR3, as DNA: TGCGCCAGCAGCCCTGGGGCCGGAGACTATGGCTACACCTTC.